The text below deals with one T cell receptor beta chain. Antigen specificity is unknown. Primers included in the PCR were 60 Vbeta and 13 Jbeta primers. Sequencing used immunoSEQ multiplex PCR; TCRdb keeps in-frame clones, though not all of them. The table shows about 140,000 clones, with approximately 82% occurring only once. The V gene lost 2 bases and the J gene lost 0 bases, with 5 bases spanning the gap. Germline V gene data show CDR1 as LNHDA and CDR2 as SQIVND (reference sequence). There are 14 residues in the CDR3. This sample was taken from a study of cytomegalovirus exposure and HLA in healthy donors. Study-wide results and caveats: Reportedly, TCR beta sequences accurately predicted HLA-A and HLA-B alleles in most subjects. The study flagged 150 to 200 TCR beta chains as cytomegalovirus-associated.

Sequenced input: PBMCs. The rearrangement joins TRBV19 to TRBJ1-3, with D uncertain. The TCR was taken from a man aged 30 to 39 in good health and CMV-seropositive. The CDR3 DNA reads TGTGCCAGTAGTATACAGATCTCTGGAAACACCATATATTTT. Translated: CASSIQISGNTIYF. The whole variable domain, remainder taken from reference TRBV19 and TRBJ1-3, is DGGITQSPKYLFRKEGQNVTLSCEQNLNHDAMYWYRQDPGQGLRLIYYSQIVNDFQKGDIAEGYSVSREKKESFPLTVTSAQKNPTAFYLCASSIQISGNTIYFGEGSWLTVV.